What follows are 22 T cell receptor beta chains derived from one specimen sequenced in a study of T cell responses to AZD1222 COVID-19 vaccine (dated by TCRdb to about 2021). The sample's time point label, in plain terms: baseline before first vaccination. The method was the immunoSEQ multiplex PCR assay. Entries here come from immuneACCESS through TCRdb and include only in-frame sequences with V and J called. Some clones fail to appear in such tables; in the studies checked, an unresolved V gene covers under half of the shortfall, and the cause of the remainder is unknown. For this sample there are approximately 100,000 clones; roughly nine tenths appear just once. In total, the top ten clones hold over 3.5% of the sample. Specimen: peripheral blood, collected on day 0 of AZD1222 vaccination. The receptor source for this set is an adult in good health.

The genes are TRBV10-3 and TRBJ1-3; TRBD1 might be the D (6 bases). V lost 3 bases and J 2 bases, leaving 11 bases between the germline ends. The CDR3 is 15 amino acids. Germline values: CDR1 ENHRY, CDR2 SYGVKD. The CDR3 reads CAISDPRGTGNTIYF. In nucleotides, the CDR3 is TGTGCCATCAGTGACCCCAGGGGAACTGGAAACACCATATATTTT.

The CDR3 sequence is CASRANREDTEAFF. The CDR3 DNA is TGTGCCAGCAGAGCCAACAGGGAGGACACTGAAGCTTTCTTT. The rearrangement links TRBV28 to TRBJ1-1, with a weak D call TRBD1 (6 bases). The ends were cut back, 6 bases at V and 3 bases at J, with 14 bases in the middle. The CDR3 is 14 residues long. Germline V gives CDR1 MDHEN, CDR2 SYDVKM.

The chain employs TRBV3-1 (or the pseudogene TRBV3-2) and TRBJ2-7; either TRBD1 or TRBD2 may supply D (5 bases each). V dropped 4 bases and J dropped 2 bases, with 15 bases sitting between them. In germline, CDR1 is LGHDT, CDR2 YNNKEL (reference sequence). The CDR3 spans 15 residues. CDR3 sequence: CASSRGPNRAYEQYF. The CDR3 DNA is TGTGCCAGCAGCCGGGGACCTAACAGAGCCTACGAGCAGTACTTC.

The rearrangement links TRBV11-2 to TRBJ1-5, with TRBD1 matching over 10 bases. The CDR3 totals 16 residues. V was pared by 1 base and J by 0 bases, with 0 bases of the junction left unmatched. The germline CDR1 and CDR2 sequences are SGHAT and FQNNGV. The CDR3 nucleotides are TGTGCCAGCAGCTTAGGGGACAGGGGTAGCAATCAGCCCCAGCATTTT. Its protein product is CASSLGDRGSNQPQHF.

In this sample, this clone turned up once. CDR3 DNA: TGTGCCACCCGGGAGAACGCGGGATCTAATGAAAAACTGTTTTTT. Amino acids: CATRENAGSNEKLFF. The chain is built from TRBV10-3 and TRBJ1-4; D remains ambiguous. Trimming left V 10 bases short and J 3 bases short, with 18 bases between. Germline V gene lookup returns CDR1 ENHRY and CDR2 SYGVKD. The CDR3 has 15 residues.

The rearrangement uses TRBV7-3 and TRBJ2-2, with D hard to call. Germline V CDR1 and CDR2: SGHTA, FQGTGA. The length of the CDR3 is 13 residues. V gave up 0 bases and J gave up 4 bases, with 3 bases separating them. CDR3 residues: CASSLTSTGELFF. Here the CDR3 DNA reads TGTGCCAGCAGCTTAACTAGCACCGGGGAGCTGTTTTTT.

This clone came up once. The chain recombines TRBV6-5 with TRBJ1-1, with D possibly being TRBD1 (6 bases). Trimming stripped 6 bases from V and 5 bases from J, with 13 bases between. CDR1 is MNHEY and CDR2 is SVGAGI in the germline V gene. CDR3 size: 13 residues. CDR3 in amino acids: CASSPGHQTEAFF. CDR3 sequence (DNA): TGTGCCAGCAGCCCGGGACACCAGACTGAAGCTTTCTTT.

The rearrangement links TRBV19 to TRBJ1-5, with D possibly matching TRBD1 (5 bases). Germline V gene sequence: CDR1 LNHDA, CDR2 SQIVND (reference sequence). Trimming took off 8 bases at V and 0 bases at J, with 14 bases between the two ends. CDR3 length equals 15 residues. The CDR3 region has the DNA TGTGCCAGTTCCCAGGGTAGATATAGCAATCAGCCCCAGCATTTT. This encodes CASSQGRYSNQPQHF. The entire variable domain, with the rest obtained from reference TRBV19 and TRBJ1-5, is as follows: DGGITQSPKYLFRKEGQNVTLSCEQNLNHDAMYWYRQDPGQGLRLIYYSQIVNDFQKGDIAEGYSVSREKKESFPLTVTSAQKNPTAFYLCASSQGRYSNQPQHFGDGTRLSIL.

This clone showed up just once. The CDR3 sequence: CASSERLRGGLYEQYF. The CDR3 region has the DNA TGTGCCAGCAGTGAAAGGTTGCGGGGGGGCCTCTACGAGCAGTACTTC. This rearrangement joins TRBV2 to TRBJ2-7, with 9 bases that match TRBD2. The V gene end was trimmed by 2 bases and the J gene end by 3 bases; junction bases not matched to a gene: 8. The length of the CDR3 is 16 residues. Looked up from germline, CDR1 is SNHLY and CDR2 is FYNNEI.

The chain links TRBV29-1 to TRBJ1-4; D might be TRBD1 (6 bases). With 0 bases removed from V and 15 bases from J, the gap between germline ends came to 23 bases. CDR3 length equals 15 residues. The V gene's germline CDR1 is SQVTM and CDR2 ANQGSEA. The CDR3 here is CSVEDPDGGPGRVFF. CDR3 coding DNA: TGCAGCGTTGAAGACCCGGACGGGGGCCCGGGGAGGGTGTTTTTT.

The V gene is TRBV7-3, the J gene TRBJ2-2; no clear D. The V end lost 5 bases, the J end lost 4 bases, and 8 bases lay between the germline ends. This CDR3 is 13 amino acids long. The V gene's germline CDR1 is SGHTA and CDR2 FQGTGA. The CDR3 DNA follows: TGTGCCAGCAGCCCCAAGGTCACCGGGGAGCTGTTTTTT. Encoded protein: CASSPKVTGELFF.

This rearrangement joins TRBV2 to TRBJ2-5; D possibly matches TRBD1 or TRBD2 (5 bases each). The CDR3 runs to 15 residues. The V gene lost 7 bases and the J gene lost 5 bases, with 20 bases spanning the gap. Per germline, CDR1 SNHLY and CDR2 FYNNEI. Here the CDR3 reads CASNIPAGARETQYF. The CDR3 DNA follows: TGTGCCAGCAACATCCCGGCCGGGGCTCGGGAGACCCAGTACTTC.

The chain combines TRBV30 with TRBJ2-7; 8 nucleotides align to TRBD1. This CDR3 contains 16 residues. The germline CDR1 and CDR2 sequences are GTSNPN and SVGIG (reference sequence). The V gene end was trimmed by 2 bases and the J gene end by 5 bases; junction bases not matched to a gene: 14. CDR3 coding DNA: TGTGCCTGGAGTCTCACGTCGGGGCAGGGGGCTAACGAGCAGTACTTC. Translation gives CAWSLTSGQGANEQYF.

This chain links TRBV19 with TRBJ1-6; TRBD1 matches 8 bases. The V and J ends lost 8 bases and 8 bases, in that order; junction bases with no gene match: 8. CDR1 and CDR2 (germline): LNHDA, SQIVND (reference sequence). The CDR3 runs 14 residues. The CDR3 loop reads CASRYQGAHSPLHF. As DNA, the CDR3 is TGTGCCAGTCGTTACCAGGGGGCACATTCACCCCTCCACTTT.

The rearrangement uses TRBV9 and TRBJ1-2; D ambiguous. Germline V gives CDR1 SGDLS, CDR2 YYNGEE. V was pared by 0 bases and J by 2 bases, with 11 bases between. The CDR3 spans 15 residues. The CDR3: CASSVDPGLNYGYTF. DNA for the CDR3: TGTGCCAGCAGCGTAGACCCGGGATTAAACTATGGCTACACCTTC.

The chain combines TRBV9 with TRBJ1-1; the D is unclear. Germline CDR1 reads SGDLS; CDR2 reads YYNGEE. Trimming took 3 bases from V and 0 from J, leaving 9 bases between them. The CDR3 is made up of 14 amino acids. CDR3 protein: CASSALNLNTEAFF. The CDR3 nucleotides are TGTGCCAGCAGCGCCCTCAATTTGAACACTGAAGCTTTCTTT.

The chain employs TRBV7-2 and TRBJ1-5, with 9 positions matching TRBD1. The V segment lost 2 bases and the J segment 0 bases; nucleotides outside the gene matches: 5. The CDR3 runs to 17 residues. Germline V gene data show CDR1 as SGHTA and CDR2 as FQGNSA. Written as DNA, the CDR3 is TGTGCCAGCAGCTTACGGGACAGGGTTAATAGCAATCAGCCCCAGCATTTT. Protein sequence: CASSLRDRVNSNQPQHF.

This rearrangement joins TRBV6-1 to TRBJ1-5; tentatively, D is TRBD1 (5 bases). Germline V CDR1 and CDR2: MNHNS, SASEGT. The CDR3 covers 14 residues. The germline V and J ends were trimmed by 1 base and 4 bases, with 8 bases remaining between them. The CDR3 here is CASSEGGGNQPQHF. CDR3 nucleotide sequence: TGTGCCAGCAGTGAAGGGGGGGGAAATCAGCCCCAGCATTTT.

V is TRBV5-1 and J is TRBJ2-5; no reliable D call. Trimming stripped 4 bases from V and 1 base from J, with 11 bases between. CDR1 and CDR2 from the germline V gene are SGHRS and YFSETQ. The CDR3 spans 14 residues. The CDR3 spells CASSAAGSQETQYF. CDR3 DNA sequence: TGCGCCAGCAGCGCCGCCGGGTCCCAAGAGACCCAGTACTTC. Full variable domain (rest looked up from reference TRBV5-1 and TRBJ2-5): KAGVTQTPRYLIKTRGQQVTLSCSPISGHRSVSWYQQTPGQGLQFLFEYFSETQRNKGNFPGRFSGRQFSNSRSEMNVSTLELGDSALYLCASSAAGSQETQYFGPGTRLLVL.

J is TRBJ2-7 and V is TRBV7-8, with unresolved D. CDR3 length: 14 amino acids. Germline V gives CDR1 SGHVS, CDR2 FQNEAQ. V lost 1 base to trimming and J lost 0 bases, with 7 bases between them. The DNA for the CDR3 is TGTGCCAGCAGCTTAGGCCGTAGCTCCTACGAGCAGTACTTC. Its protein product is CASSLGRSSYEQYF. The whole variable domain, remainder taken from reference TRBV7-8 and TRBJ2-7, is GAGVSQSPRYKVAKRGQDVALRCDPISGHVSLFWYQQALGQGPEFLTYFQNEAQLDKSGLPSDRFFAERPEGSVSTLKIQRTQQEDSAVYLCASSLGRSSYEQYFGPGTRLTVT.

This sequence joins TRBV5-1 and TRBJ2-3, with 14 positions matching TRBD2. The CDR3 has 17 residues. CDR1 and CDR2 (germline): SGHRS, YFSETQ. J gave up 0 bases and V 4 bases, and 4 bases lay outside the gene matches. Here the CDR3 reads CASSPTSGGVSTDTQYF. The CDR3 DNA follows: TGCGCCAGCAGCCCGACTAGCGGGGGGGTTAGCACAGATACGCAGTATTTT.

The V gene is TRBV7-6, the J gene TRBJ2-7; tentatively, D is TRBD1 (5 bases). The V end was cut by 1 base, the J end by 2 bases, with 18 bases between. Germline lookup yields CDR1 SGHVS and CDR2 FNYEAQ. The CDR3 length is 17 residues. CDR3 region: CASSLGSVGAGPYEQYF. The CDR3 DNA is TGTGCCAGCAGCTTAGGGAGTGTTGGGGCTGGCCCCTACGAGCAGTACTTC.